These T cell receptor beta chains were read from a single sample in a study of blood T cells in healthy people across ages. In TCRdb, the 5' RACE reads were re-called with MiXCR into one record per CDR3 protein. The data hold around 800,000 distinct CDR3 sequences, with less than 60% observed a single time. Sequencing was performed on blood. Every receptor here comes from a man older than 75 in good health. The CDR3 runs from the conserved cysteine through the conserved F or W. Fields, in order: J gene, clone size, D gene, V gene, CDR3 protein, CDR3 DNA. A D gene is named only where the DNA matches it firmly. Expanded clones are given a class, and other clones once, few, many or no size at all.

j_call: TRBJ2-3; clone_size: NA; d_call: NA; v_call: TRBV5-1; cdr3_aa: CASSLVGDASTDTQYF; cdr3_nt: TGCGCCAGCAGCTTGGTAGGCGATGCTAGCACAGATACGCAGTATTTT
j_call: TRBJ2-5; clone_size: few; d_call: NA; v_call: TRBV5-1; cdr3_aa: CASSFNRGFPSETQYF; cdr3_nt: TGCGCCAGCAGCTTCAACCGTGGCTTTCCCAGCGAGACCCAGTACTTC
j_call: TRBJ2-2; clone_size: once; d_call: TRBD2; v_call: TRBV7-2; cdr3_aa: CASSPSAAGVLRTGELFF; cdr3_nt: TGTGCCAGCAGCCCCAGCGCAGCGGGAGTCCTCCGGACCGGGGAGCTGTTTTTT
j_call: TRBJ2-7; clone_size: NA; d_call: NA; v_call: TRBV13; cdr3_aa: CASSLGPGKAYEQYF; cdr3_nt: TGTGCCAGCAGCTTAGGCCCAGGGAAAGCCTACGAGCAGTACTTC
j_call: TRBJ2-5; clone_size: NA; d_call: TRBD1; v_call: TRBV6-6; cdr3_aa: CASILVTGTGGKETQYF; cdr3_nt: TGTGCCAGCATTCTGGTTACCGGGACAGGGGGCAAAGAGACCCAGTACTTC
j_call: TRBJ2-1; clone_size: NA; d_call: NA; v_call: TRBV3-1; cdr3_aa: CASSRRGGAASSYNEQFF; cdr3_nt: TGTGCCAGCAGCCGTAGGGGTGGGGCGGCGAGCTCCTACAATGAGCAGTTCTTC
j_call: TRBJ2-1; clone_size: NA; d_call: NA; v_call: TRBV28; cdr3_aa: CASSPLQGWQFF; cdr3_nt: TGTGCCAGCAGCCCCTTACAGGGCTGGCAGTTCTTC
j_call: TRBJ1-1; clone_size: NA; d_call: NA; v_call: TRBV3-1; cdr3_aa: CASSFPGGGNTEAFF; cdr3_nt: TGTGCCAGCAGTTTCCCCGGGGGAGGAAACACTGAAGCTTTCTTT
j_call: TRBJ2-7; clone_size: few; d_call: NA; v_call: TRBV29-1; cdr3_aa: CSVEVGETYEQYF; cdr3_nt: TGCAGCGTTGAAGTGGGAGAGACCTACGAGCAGTACTTC
j_call: TRBJ2-7; clone_size: NA; d_call: TRBD2; v_call: TRBV11-1; cdr3_aa: CASSVTSGNYEQYF; cdr3_nt: TGTGCCAGCAGCGTGACTAGCGGGAACTACGAGCAGTACTTC
j_call: TRBJ1-2; clone_size: NA; d_call: NA; v_call: TRBV7-9; cdr3_aa: CASGGTEWLGGYTF; cdr3_nt: TGTGCCAGCGGCGGGACGGAGTGGCTGGGAGGCTACACCTTC
j_call: TRBJ2-7; clone_size: NA; d_call: NA; v_call: TRBV5-6; cdr3_aa: CASSLEVQRTKSSYEQYF; cdr3_nt: TGTGCCAGCAGCTTAGAGGTTCAGCGGACGAAGAGCTCCTACGAGCAGTACTTC
j_call: TRBJ1-2; clone_size: many; d_call: TRBD1; v_call: TRBV20-1; cdr3_aa: CSASTAGGKGYGYTF; cdr3_nt: TGCAGTGCTAGTACGGCAGGGGGCAAGGGCTATGGCTACACCTTC
j_call: TRBJ2-4; clone_size: medium-sized; d_call: TRBD1; v_call: TRBV7-2; cdr3_aa: CASSLRQGQNIQYF; cdr3_nt: TGTGCCAGCAGCTTAAGACAGGGCCAGAACATTCAGTACTTC